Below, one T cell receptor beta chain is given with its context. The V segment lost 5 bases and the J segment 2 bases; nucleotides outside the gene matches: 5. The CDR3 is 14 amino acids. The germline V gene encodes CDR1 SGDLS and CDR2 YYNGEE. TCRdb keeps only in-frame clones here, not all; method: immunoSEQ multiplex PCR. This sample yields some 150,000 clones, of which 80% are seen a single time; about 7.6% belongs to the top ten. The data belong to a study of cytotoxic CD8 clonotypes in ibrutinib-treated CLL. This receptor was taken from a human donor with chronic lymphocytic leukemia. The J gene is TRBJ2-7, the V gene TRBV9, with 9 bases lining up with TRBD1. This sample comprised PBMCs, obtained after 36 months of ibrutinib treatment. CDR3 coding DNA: TGTGCCAGCAGTCCCGGGACAGGGACCTACGAGCAGTACTTC. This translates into CASSPGTGTYEQYF.